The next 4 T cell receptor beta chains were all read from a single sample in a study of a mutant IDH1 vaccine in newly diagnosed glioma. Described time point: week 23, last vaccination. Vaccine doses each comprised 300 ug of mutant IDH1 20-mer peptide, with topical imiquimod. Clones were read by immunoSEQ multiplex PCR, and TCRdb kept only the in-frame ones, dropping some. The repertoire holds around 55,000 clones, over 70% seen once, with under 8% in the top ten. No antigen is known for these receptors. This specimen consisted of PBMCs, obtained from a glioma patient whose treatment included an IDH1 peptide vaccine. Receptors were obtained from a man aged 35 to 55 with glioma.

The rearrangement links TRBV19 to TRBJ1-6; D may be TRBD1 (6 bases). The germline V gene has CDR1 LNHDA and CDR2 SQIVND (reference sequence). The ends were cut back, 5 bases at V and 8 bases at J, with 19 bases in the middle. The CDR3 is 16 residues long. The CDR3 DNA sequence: TGTGCCAGTAGTTCCGCCCCAAGGGGGGGATATTCACCCCTCCACTTT. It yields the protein CASSSAPRGGYSPLHF.

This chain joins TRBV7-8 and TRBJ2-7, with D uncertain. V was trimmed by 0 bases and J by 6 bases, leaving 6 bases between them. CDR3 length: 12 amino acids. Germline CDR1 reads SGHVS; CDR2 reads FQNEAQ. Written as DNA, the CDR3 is TGTGCCAGCAGCTTAGCCGGGCGCGAGCAGTACTTC. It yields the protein CASSLAGREQYF.

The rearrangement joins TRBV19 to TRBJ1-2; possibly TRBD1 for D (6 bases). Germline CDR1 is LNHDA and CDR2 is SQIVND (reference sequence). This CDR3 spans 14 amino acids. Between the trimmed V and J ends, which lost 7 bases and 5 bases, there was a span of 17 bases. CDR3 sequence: CASTANRVGYGYTF. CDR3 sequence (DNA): TGTGCCAGTACCGCGAACAGGGTAGGGTATGGCTACACCTTC.

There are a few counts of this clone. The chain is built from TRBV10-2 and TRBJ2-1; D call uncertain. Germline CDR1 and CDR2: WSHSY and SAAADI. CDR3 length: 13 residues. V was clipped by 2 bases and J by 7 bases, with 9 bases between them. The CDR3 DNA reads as TGCGCCAGCAGTGAGAGGCGTGCGAATGAGCAGTTCTTC. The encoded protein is CASSERRANEQFF.